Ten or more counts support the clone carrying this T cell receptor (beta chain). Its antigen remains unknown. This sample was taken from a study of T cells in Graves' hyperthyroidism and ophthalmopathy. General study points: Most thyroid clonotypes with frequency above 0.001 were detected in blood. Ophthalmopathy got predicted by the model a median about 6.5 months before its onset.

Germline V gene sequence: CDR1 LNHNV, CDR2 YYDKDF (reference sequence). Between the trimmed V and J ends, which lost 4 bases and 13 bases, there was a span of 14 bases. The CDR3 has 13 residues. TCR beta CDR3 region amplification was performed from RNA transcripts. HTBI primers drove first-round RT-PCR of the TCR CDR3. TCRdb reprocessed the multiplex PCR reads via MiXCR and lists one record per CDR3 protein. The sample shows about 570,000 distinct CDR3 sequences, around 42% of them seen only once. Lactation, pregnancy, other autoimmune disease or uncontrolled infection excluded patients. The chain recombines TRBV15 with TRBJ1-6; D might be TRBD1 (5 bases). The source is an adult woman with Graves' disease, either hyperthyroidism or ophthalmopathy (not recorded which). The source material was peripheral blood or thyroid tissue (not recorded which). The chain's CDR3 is CATSTRGGIPLHF. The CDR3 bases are TGTGCCACCAGCACACGGGGGGGAATCCCCCTCCACTTT.